Each of the 7 T cell receptor beta chains below was sequenced from the same sample in a study of T cells in Graves' hyperthyroidism and ophthalmopathy. Researchers amplified the TCR beta CDR3 regions from RNA transcripts. First-round RT-PCR with HTBI primers amplified the TCR CDR3 region. TCRdb re-called the multiplex PCR reads with MiXCR, one entry per CDR3 protein. The repertoire consists of around 430,000 distinct CDR3 sequences, with approximately 15% occurring once and the leading ten covering about 30%. The sample taken for sequencing was blood. These receptors all stem from a woman aged 30 to 39 with Graves' hyperthyroidism.

Ten or more counts support this clonotype. The rearrangement uses TRBV28 and TRBJ1-1; D not certain. The CDR3 consists of 15 residues. The V gene lost 5 bases and the J gene lost 5 bases, with 18 bases spanning the gap. CDR1 is MDHEN and CDR2 is SYDVKM in the germline V gene. In DNA, the CDR3 is TGTGCCAGCAGTCCGCGATCGGGATGGGCGACTGAAGCTTTCTTT. Its protein product is CASSPRSGWATEAFF.

This clonotype was counted a few times. V usage is TRBV30 and J usage is TRBJ1-5; the D is unclear. Trimming pared 4 bases from V and 5 bases from J, leaving 12 bases between. The CDR3 is made up of 13 amino acids. Germline V CDR1 and CDR2: GTSNPN, SVGIG (reference sequence). CDR3 protein: CAWTDERHQPQHF. CDR3 coding DNA: TGTGCCTGGACGGACGAAAGACATCAGCCCCAGCATTTT.

This clonotype came up many times. This sequence joins TRBV3-1 and TRBJ1-3; unclear D gene. Germline V gene data show CDR1 as LGHDT and CDR2 as YNNKEL (reference sequence). CDR3 length: 14 amino acids. V was cut by 4 bases and J by 0 bases, with 7 bases left in between. In DNA form, the CDR3 reads TGTGCCAGCAGCCCTCAAAGCTCTGGAAACACCATATATTTT. It specifies CASSPQSSGNTIYF.

This clonotype was seen ten or more times. The V and J genes are TRBV20-1 and TRBJ2-3, with 12 bases lining up with TRBD2. Trimming removed 1 base from V and 2 bases from J; junction bases left unmatched: 7. The CDR3 extends over 17 amino acids. Germline V gene sequence: CDR1 DFQATT, CDR2 SNEGSKA (reference sequence). CDR3 nucleotide sequence: TGCAGTGCTAGAGGCCAGACTAGCGGGGGAAACACAGATACGCAGTATTTT. This encodes CSARGQTSGGNTDTQYF.

This clonotype was observed a few times. CDR3 region: CASSLVSGAGTEAFF. In nucleotides, the CDR3 is TGCGCCAGCAGCTTGGTGTCGGGGGCAGGCACTGAAGCTTTCTTT. The chain recombines TRBV5-1 with TRBJ1-1, with D maybe TRBD1 (6 bases). This CDR3 spans 15 amino acids. V gave up 0 bases and J gave up 4 bases, with 13 bases separating them. Germline assignment: CDR1 SGHRS and CDR2 YFSETQ.

Ten or more counts support this clonotype. The chain joins TRBV6-1 to TRBJ2-7; TRBD2 matches at 9 bases. This CDR3 has 14 amino acids. V shed 5 bases, J shed 6 bases, and the junction held 8 bases outside the gene matches. Looked up from germline, CDR1 is MNHNS and CDR2 is SASEGT. Here the CDR3 DNA reads TGTGCCAGCAGTTCCGAGGGACTAGCCCGCGAGCAGTACTTC. Its translation is CASSSEGLAREQYF.

This clonotype was counted at least ten times. This CDR3 is CSAGLAGQAGEQYF. DNA of the CDR3: TGCAGTGCTGGACTAGCGGGCCAAGCGGGGGAGCAGTACTTC. This sequence joins TRBV20-1 and TRBJ2-7; 11 bases are shared with TRBD2. Germline lookup yields CDR1 DFQATT and CDR2 SNEGSKA (reference sequence). The CDR3 is 14 residues long. Trimming removed 5 bases from V and 7 bases from J; junction bases left unmatched: 10.